The next 21 T cell receptor beta chains were all read from a single sample in a study of T cells in Graves' hyperthyroidism and ophthalmopathy. Template material for amplifying TCR beta CDR3 regions consisted of RNA transcripts. Initially, a first-round RT-PCR of the TCR CDR3 employed the HTBI primer set. MiXCR, run by TCRdb on the multiplex PCR reads, gives a single entry per CDR3 protein. The table records under 400,000 distinct CDR3 sequences, approximately 16% of them present only once. Specimen: blood. The origin of the receptors is a woman aged 55-70 years with Graves' ophthalmopathy.

This clonotype was detected many times. V usage is TRBV5-1 and J usage is TRBJ2-1; TRBD1 is a possible D gene (7 bases). CDR1 and CDR2 (germline): SGHRS, YFSETQ. CDR3 length equals 13 residues. The V end was cut by 7 bases, the J end by 7 bases, with 15 bases between. CDR3 amino acids: CASASGGSNEQFF. The CDR3, as DNA: TGCGCCAGCGCTTCAGGGGGGAGTAATGAGCAGTTCTTC. Together with reference TRBV5-1 and TRBJ2-1, the CDR3 gives the full variable domain: KAGVTQTPRYLIKTRGQQVTLSCSPISGHRSVSWYQQTPGQGLQFLFEYFSETQRNKGNFPGRFSGRQFSNSRSEMNVSTLELGDSALYLCASASGGSNEQFFGPGTRLTVL.

In this sample, this clonotype turned up many times. The chain uses TRBV11-2 and TRBJ1-6; 9 bases align to TRBD1. This CDR3 spans 16 amino acids. V lost 4 bases and J lost 9; bases outside the gene matches: 10. The V gene's germline CDR1 is SGHAT and CDR2 FQNNGV. This chain's CDR3 is CASSSYSGTGSSPLHF. CDR3 sequence (DNA): TGTGCCAGCAGCTCCTACTCCGGGACAGGGAGTTCACCCCTCCACTTT. The full variable domain, completed using reference TRBV11-2 and TRBJ1-6, is EAGVAQSPRYKIIEKRQSVAFWCNPISGHATLYWYQQILGQGPKLLIQFQNNGVVDDSQLPKDRFSAERLKGVDSTLKIQPAKLEDSAVYLCASSSYSGTGSSPLHFGNGTRLTVT.

This clonotype was found many times. The DNA of the CDR3 is TGTGCCAGCAGCTTAGCGCCAGGGGGACAGCCCCAGCATTTT. Translating gives CASSLAPGGQPQHF. The V gene is TRBV7-2, the J gene TRBJ1-5; 7 bases are shared with TRBD1. Germline assignment: CDR1 SGHTA and CDR2 FQGNSA. This CDR3 has 14 amino acids. Unmatched junction bases numbered 3, after V lost 0 bases and J lost 7 bases.

The table lists this clonotype with many counts. The rearrangement links TRBV12-3 or TRBV12-4 to TRBJ1-1, with D possibly matching TRBD1 (5 bases). The CDR3 loop spans 14 amino acids. V gave up 4 bases and J gave up 4 bases, with 13 bases separating them. The CDR3 DNA reads as TGTGCCAGCAGTTCCAGACAGCGGACCACTGAAGCTTTCTTT. Protein sequence: CASSSRQRTTEAFF.

This clonotype was counted at least ten times. The J gene is TRBJ2-1, the V gene TRBV27, with D unclear. The V and J ends lost 1 base and 7 bases respectively, with 8 bases between them. CDR3 length: 13 residues. Germline assignment: CDR1 MNHEY and CDR2 SMNVEV (reference sequence). CDR3 region: CASSLFDQNEQFF. The DNA of the CDR3 is TGTGCCAGCAGTTTATTCGACCAAAATGAGCAGTTCTTC.

This clonotype was found many times. The chain carries TRBV29-1 and TRBJ2-5; D is undetermined. V lost 4 bases and J lost 1, with 4 bases in between. Per germline, CDR1 SQVTM and CDR2 ANQGSEA. The CDR3 runs to 11 residues. The CDR3 is CSVGTQETQYF. For the CDR3, the DNA is TGCAGCGTTGGGACCCAAGAGACCCAGTACTTC.

This clonotype was seen a handful of times. This chain links TRBV4-2 with TRBJ2-4; 7 bases align to TRBD1. The CDR3 has 15 amino acids. V lost 3 bases, J lost 5 bases, and 7 bases stayed unmatched. Looked up from germline, CDR1 is LGHNA and CDR2 is YNFKEQ. The CDR3 DNA reads TGTGCCAGCAGCCATCTCCGGGACAGAGAAAACATTCAGTACTTC. Residues: CASSHLRDRENIQYF.

This clonotype was seen repeatedly, ten times or more. J is TRBJ2-7 and V is TRBV11-2, with TRBD2 matching 13 bases. The CDR3 is made up of 17 amino acids. Germline values: CDR1 SGHAT, CDR2 FQNNGV. The J segment lost 7 bases and the V segment lost 5 bases, leaving 14 bases of the junction unmatched. The CDR3 spells CASSPDRRTSGSKEQYF. The DNA of the CDR3 is TGTGCCAGCAGCCCCGACAGGAGGACTAGCGGGAGTAAAGAGCAGTACTTC.

A note on this clonotype: A much larger clone is a single base away; this may be a read error. The rearrangement uses TRBV9 and TRBJ2-7; TRBD2 matches at 11 bases. Per the germline V gene, CDR1 is SGDLS and CDR2 is YYNGEE. V lost 4 bases, J lost 3 bases, and 6 bases stayed unmatched. This CDR3 contains 15 residues. The CDR3 DNA is TGTGCCAGCAGCTCCTCCGGGACTAGCGGCTACGAGCAGTACTTC. This sequence encodes CASSSSGTSGYEQYF. Together with reference TRBV9 and TRBJ2-7, the CDR3 gives the full variable domain: DSGVTQTPKHLITATGQRVTLRCSPRSGDLSVYWYQQSLDQGLQFLIQYYNGEERAKGNILERFSAQQFPDLHSELNLSSLELGDSALYFCASSSSGTSGYEQYFGPGTRLTVT.

About this clonotype: Its ends do not fully match the called genes, so a read error is possible. This chain uses TRBV5-1 with TRBJ1-3; 7 bases match TRBD1. The CDR3 sequence is 14 residues long. The germline V gene encodes CDR1 SGHRS and CDR2 YFSETQ. The CDR3 nucleotides are TGCGCCAACAGCCCGCCGGGACAGGGAAACACCATATATTTT. Its protein product is CANSPPGQGNTIYF.

The chain has TRBV24-1 and TRBJ2-3, with D perhaps TRBD1 or TRBD2 (5 bases each). V dropped 3 bases and J dropped 3 bases, with 15 bases sitting between them. CDR1 KGHDR and CDR2 SFDVKD come from the germline V gene. This CDR3 has 16 amino acids. CDR3 loop: CATSDPGSEGTDTQYF. The CDR3 DNA is TGTGCCACCAGTGATCCTGGATCAGAGGGGACAGATACGCAGTATTTT.

This clonotype was picked up a small number of times. The chain combines TRBV7-9 with TRBJ2-7; D remains unclear. Trimming cost V 5 bases and J 5 bases, with 16 bases left between them. The CDR3 consists of 14 residues. Germline loops: CDR1 SEHNR, CDR2 FQNEAQ (reference sequence). The CDR3 DNA follows: TGTGCCAGCAGCCCCTCCGCTGGGGTGCACGAGCAGTACTTC. It yields the protein CASSPSAGVHEQYF.

Many counts were recorded for this clonotype. The chain recombines TRBV3-1 with TRBJ2-7; a possible D gene is TRBD2 (6 bases). The V and J ends lost 0 bases and 2 bases respectively, with 11 bases between them. The CDR3 runs 15 residues. Germline V gene data show CDR1 as LGHDT and CDR2 as YNNKEL (reference sequence). The CDR3 coding sequence is TGTGCCAGCAGCCAAGAACTAGCTGCCGCCTACGAGCAGTACTTC. Amino acid sequence: CASSQELAAAYEQYF.

V and J are TRBV20-1 and TRBJ2-1; 7 positions match TRBD1. V trimming: 5 bases; J trimming: 0 bases; junction bases outside the gene matches: 7. The CDR3 length is 15 residues. Germline-derived CDR1 and CDR2 are DFQATT and SNEGSKA (reference sequence). The CDR3 is CSAGDSASSYNEQFF. CDR3 nucleotides: TGCAGTGCTGGGGACAGTGCAAGCTCCTACAATGAGCAGTTCTTC.

The gene calls are TRBV20-1 and TRBJ2-1, with TRBD2 matching 10 bases. The length of the CDR3 is 18 residues. Losses at the gene ends were 1 base for V and 7 bases for J; bases not matched to a gene: 16. CDR1 DFQATT and CDR2 SNEGSKA come from the germline V gene (reference sequence). CDR3 residues: CSARAPEGSGRARNEQFF. The CDR3 DNA is TGCAGTGCTAGAGCTCCCGAGGGGAGCGGGAGGGCCCGGAATGAGCAGTTCTTC.

This clonotype was seen ten or more times. This sequence joins TRBV3-1 and TRBJ2-2, with D uncertain. This CDR3 comprises 15 residues. Germline-derived CDR1 and CDR2 are LGHDT and YNNKEL (reference sequence). V was trimmed by 1 base and J by 6 bases, leaving 12 bases between them. CDR3 nucleotide sequence: TGTGCCAGCAGCCAAGGCAGTCGGAAAGCCGGGGAGCTGTTTTTT. It encodes CASSQGSRKAGELFF.

The J gene is TRBJ2-2, the V gene TRBV6-4; TRBD1 agrees at 8 bases. The V segment lost 2 bases and the J segment 3 bases; nucleotides outside the gene matches: 5. The V gene's germline CDR1 is MRHNA and CDR2 SNTAGT. There are 16 residues in the CDR3. The CDR3 sequence: CASSDRNRGDTGELFF. CDR3 DNA sequence: TGTGCCAGCAGTGACCGCAACAGGGGGGACACCGGGGAGCTGTTTTTT.

This clonotype was picked up a small number of times. The chain employs TRBV20-1 and TRBJ2-3; D ambiguous. The V gene lost 1 base and the J gene lost 1 base, with 9 bases spanning the gap. The CDR3 spans 14 residues. The germline V gene has CDR1 DFQATT and CDR2 SNEGSKA (reference sequence). In DNA, the CDR3 is TGCAGTGCTAGAGTGCCAGCCGGCACAGATACGCAGTATTTT. It specifies CSARVPAGTDTQYF.

There are many counts of this clonotype. V and J are TRBV7-2 and TRBJ2-1; D is perhaps TRBD2 (5 bases). The V gene's germline CDR1 is SGHTA and CDR2 FQGNSA. CDR3 length: 15 amino acids. V gave up 3 bases and J gave up 9 bases, with 18 bases separating them. The CDR3 bases are TGTGCCAGCAGCTTTGTCTCCGGGATGCCGGGTGAGCAGTTCTTC. Translated: CASSFVSGMPGEQFF.

V is TRBV5-1 and J is TRBJ2-2; D is unclear. Trimming took off 0 bases at V and 0 bases at J, with 9 bases between the two ends. Germline V gene lookup returns CDR1 SGHRS and CDR2 YFSETQ. There are 16 residues in the CDR3. The DNA for the CDR3 is TGCGCCAGCAGCTTGGGTTGGACGACGAACACCGGGGAGCTGTTTTTT. Its protein product is CASSLGWTTNTGELFF.

This clonotype has ten or more counts. V and J are TRBV7-9 and TRBJ1-4; 8 nucleotides match TRBD1. The V segment lost 4 bases and the J segment 7 bases; nucleotides outside the gene matches: 5. Germline CDR1 SEHNR, CDR2 FQNEAQ (reference sequence). This CDR3 is 14 amino acids long. CDR3 sequence (DNA): TGTGCCAGCAGCTCCGGACAGGGTGGTGAAAAACTGTTTTTT. Its translation: CASSSGQGGEKLFF. The whole variable domain, remainder taken from reference TRBV7-9 and TRBJ1-4, is DTGVSQNPRHKITKRGQNVTFRCDPISEHNRLYWYRQTLGQGPEFLTYFQNEAQLEKSRLLSDRFSAERPKGSFSTLEIQRTEQGDSAMYLCASSSGQGGEKLFFGSGTQLSVL.